The 6 T cell receptor beta chains in this list originate from one sample, sequenced in a study of identifying expanded T cells in peripheral blood. Clones were sequenced by immunoSEQ multiplex PCR, and TCRdb holds only the in-frame ones, with some missing. The sample consists of 70,000 to 95,000 clones, around nine tenths of them appearing once. The source material was blood. The origin of the receptors is a person aged 18 to 75 in good health.

This chain connects TRBV27 to TRBJ1-5, with TRBD1 matching 8 bases. After removal of 6 bases from V and 5 bases from J, the junction contained 9 bases not matched to a gene. The CDR3 loop spans 15 amino acids. Germline-derived CDR1 and CDR2 are MNHEY and SMNVEV (reference sequence). CDR3 protein: CASRPSATGDQPQHF. CDR3 coding DNA: TGTGCCAGCAGGCCCTCGGCGACAGGGGATCAGCCCCAGCATTTT.

In its sample, this clone was seen once. The chain carries TRBV9 and TRBJ1-3, with 11 bases that match TRBD1. Germline V lookup: CDR1 SGDLS, CDR2 YYNGEE. The CDR3 runs to 16 residues. The trim removed 3 bases at V and 4 bases at J, leaving 6 bases unmatched. This CDR3 is CASSALRTGGGNTIYF. The CDR3 DNA sequence: TGTGCCAGCAGCGCCCTTAGGACAGGGGGCGGAAACACCATATATTTT.

The chain carries TRBV4-2 and TRBJ1-2, with 11 bases matching TRBD1. The V and J ends lost 2 bases and 4 bases, in that order; junction bases with no gene match: 6. CDR1 LGHNA and CDR2 YNFKEQ come from the germline V gene. The CDR3 runs to 16 residues. The CDR3 DNA reads as TGTGCCAGCAGCCAACTCCGGACAGGGGGCTTCTATGGCTACACCTTC. This gives the protein CASSQLRTGGFYGYTF.

The gene calls are TRBV5-6 and TRBJ2-5, with D possibly being TRBD1 or TRBD2 (7 bases each). V was cut by 3 bases and J by 3 bases, with 12 bases left in between. CDR1 and CDR2 from the germline V gene are SGHDT and YYEEEE. The CDR3 consists of 14 residues. CDR3 coding DNA: TGTGCCAGCAGCTGGAGCGGGACAGAAGAGACCCAGTACTTC. This codes for CASSWSGTEETQYF.

The V call is TRBV9, the J call TRBJ1-6; 8 bases are shared with TRBD1. The CDR3 runs to 14 residues. Per germline, CDR1 SGDLS and CDR2 YYNGEE. Trimming at V came to 3 bases and at J to 10 bases, leaving 6 bases not matched to a gene. CDR3 DNA sequence: TGTGCCAGCAGCGCCGAGACAGGGGTCTCACCCCTCCACTTT. This sequence encodes CASSAETGVSPLHF.

The J gene is TRBJ1-5, the V gene TRBV6-6; 8 bases align to TRBD1. Per the germline V gene, CDR1 is MNHNY and CDR2 is SVGAGI (reference sequence). The V and J ends lost 5 bases and 5 bases, in that order; junction bases with no gene match: 8. This CDR3 region has 15 residues. CDR3 coding DNA: TGTGCCAGCAGTAAATTTCAGGGGGCATATCAGCCCCAGCATTTT. Protein: CASSKFQGAYQPQHF.